The clone carrying this T cell receptor (beta chain) was picked up a small number of times. TCRdb fed the RT-PCR reads into MiXCR, producing one record per CDR3 protein. The sample contains about 960,000 distinct CDR3 sequences, 18% of which appear only once. This record belongs to a study of patients and donors after allogeneic stem cell transplantation. Losses at the gene ends were 6 bases for V and 0 bases for J; bases not matched to a gene: 0. This CDR3 has 13 residues. The TCR comes from a human donor who was either an allogeneic HSCT recipient or a stem cell or donor lymphocyte infusion donor (not recorded which). It is not recorded whose cells these are; they may come from a transplant donor. Sequenced input: blood, either unsorted or a sorted T cell fraction (not recorded which). The gene calls are TRBV12-3 or TRBV12-4 and TRBJ1-1, with 8 positions matching TRBD1. The CDR3 DNA reads TGTGCCAGCAGACAGGGGGTGAACACTGAAGCTTTCTTT. This translates into CASRQGVNTEAFF.